This TCR beta chain was identified in a study of blood T cell repertoires in COVID-19. Sequencing was performed with immunoSEQ multiplex PCR; in TCRdb, only in-frame clones are kept and a portion is missing. The sample consists of around 150,000 clones, about 80% of them appearing once. The source of this sequence is an older man with acute or convalescent COVID-19. The source material was peripheral blood.

CDR3 sequence reads: CASSPENRGLTEKLFF. The CDR3, as DNA: TGTGCCAGCTCACCGGAGAACAGGGGCTTAACTGAAAAACTGTTTTTT. The chain joins TRBV18 to TRBJ1-4; 7 positions match TRBD1. V lost 3 bases, J lost 7 bases, and 11 bases stayed unmatched. This CDR3 has 16 residues. Germline V gene data show CDR1 as KGHSH and CDR2 as LQKENI.